The entry that follows covers one T cell receptor (beta chain) sequence. The data originate from a study of blood T cell repertoires in COVID-19. Using immunoSEQ multiplex PCR, the repertoire was profiled, and TCRdb retains in-frame clones only, with some absent. This sample yields about 210,000 clones, of which roughly 84% are seen a single time; 3% to 3.5% belongs to the top ten. The TCR sequence derives from a woman between 25 and 40 years old who had been exposed to COVID-19. The sample comprised PBMCs or T cells enriched from blood (not recorded which).

Written as DNA, the CDR3 is TGTGCCAGCTCACCACGGGAAACGCAGGGGGCTGATGGCTACACCTTC. It codes for CASSPRETQGADGYTF. V and J are TRBV18 and TRBJ1-2; TRBD1 agrees at 8 bases. V dropped 1 base and J dropped 6; count of bases not matched to a gene: 10. This CDR3 spans 16 amino acids. In germline, CDR1 is KGHSH, CDR2 LQKENI.